This T cell receptor (beta chain) was identified in a study of CD8 T cells in Susac syndrome. From blood CD8+ and CD4+ T cells, the TCR beta chain was sequenced. The CDR3 consists of 12 residues. Trimming took off 5 bases at V and 5 bases at J, with 7 bases between the two ends. Random hexamers primed reverse transcription of 0.5 to 1 ug RNA. The TCR beta CDR3 was amplified by immunoSEQ multiplex PCR across 54 Vbeta, 13 Jbeta. TCRdb reprocessed the immunoSEQ multiplex PCR reads via MiXCR and lists one record per CDR3 protein. This table has about 300,000 distinct CDR3 sequences, 70% to 90% appearing once.

The gene calls are TRBV12-3 or TRBV12-4 and TRBJ1-5; D is unresolved. The sequence was collected from a human donor with multiple sclerosis. Source material: CD8+ T cells from PBMCs. The CDR3 is CASSTDDQPQHF. CDR3 nucleotides: TGTGCCAGCAGTACCGACGATCAGCCCCAGCATTTT.